These T cell receptor beta chains were read from a single sample in a study of cytomegalovirus exposure and HLA in healthy donors. Repertoires were generated with immunoSEQ multiplex PCR, while TCRdb's copy carries only in-frame clones and drops some. The sample lists more than 130,000 clones, about four fifths occurring once. The sample comprised PBMCs. The receptors derive from a man aged 30 to 39 in good health and CMV-seronegative. Each CDR3 is given without its conserved first and last residue. The order of the fields is CDR3 protein, V gene, J gene.

CDR3: AWSPGLYGYP
V: TRBV30
J: TRBJ1-2

CDR3: ASSLTSGGYNEQF
V: TRBV5-1
J: TRBJ2-1

CDR3: ASRRTPRGNQPQH
V: TRBV6-1
J: TRBJ1-5

CDR3: ASSLGRVNEKLF
V: TRBV7-6
J: TRBJ1-4

CDR3: ASSERLARGAGELF
V: TRBV11-2
J: TRBJ2-2

CDR3: ASNGGETQY
V: TRBV2
J: TRBJ2-5

CDR3: ASSQEALGHSTDTQY
V: TRBV4-1
J: TRBJ2-3

CDR3: ATTSNANYGYT
V: TRBV6-5
J: TRBJ1-2

CDR3: ASSLVGTGDHYGYT
V: TRBV5-5
J: TRBJ1-2

CDR3: ASSGPSGTGTEYGYT
V: TRBV5-6
J: TRBJ1-2

CDR3: ASSDNPGVTEAF
V: TRBV6-4
J: TRBJ1-1

CDR3: ASRNRADSYLVNSPLH
V: TRBV7-2
J: TRBJ1-6

CDR3: ASRSTWYNEQF
V: TRBV6-5
J: TRBJ2-1

CDR3: ASSLIKTGTYNEQF
V: TRBV7-9
J: TRBJ2-1

CDR3: ASTPRTSGNNEQF
V: TRBV5-1
J: TRBJ2-1

CDR3: ASSSGQPNTEAF
V: TRBV5-1
J: TRBJ1-1

CDR3: ASSYRGSLEPQH
V: TRBV28
J: TRBJ1-5

CDR3: ASSLGAPGDEQY
V: TRBV5-4
J: TRBJ2-7

CDR3: ASSRYSGMNTEAF
V: TRBV7-9
J: TRBJ1-1

CDR3: SVRDSTYEQY
V: TRBV29-1
J: TRBJ2-7

CDR3: ASSYSQSSYEQY
V: TRBV6-5
J: TRBJ2-7

CDR3: ASRPSGQAYEQY
V: TRBV28
J: TRBJ2-7

CDR3: ATKRGELNQPQH
V: TRBV15
J: TRBJ1-5

CDR3: ASSLMAPSGELF
V: TRBV11-2
J: TRBJ2-2

CDR3: ASRWDRGWDEQF
V: TRBV28
J: TRBJ2-1

CDR3: ASIGTGLNQPQH
V: TRBV6-1
J: TRBJ1-5

CDR3: ASGGTGETQY
V: TRBV5-1
J: TRBJ2-5

CDR3: ASSTRQGSNNQPQH
V: TRBV19
J: TRBJ1-5

CDR3: ASSTPGQGNTIY
V: TRBV5-1
J: TRBJ1-3

CDR3: ASSESGYEQY
V: TRBV6-1
J: TRBJ2-7